A selection of T cell receptor beta chains follows, all from one sample in a study of T cells expressing NK-cell markers. TCRdb reprocessed the 5' RACE reads and stores each CDR3 protein as one record, lacking DNA. The sample table includes approximately 550,000 distinct CDR3 sequences. Sequenced: blood T cells: a sorted CD56 or NKG2C T cell subset, CD4+ or CD8+ T cells, or bulk PBMC T cells (not recorded which). The receptors were gathered from a man younger than 35 in good health. Each CDR3 is given with its conserved first and last residue.

V	J	CDR3
TRBV20-1	TRBJ2-1	CSGRLVRNEQFF
TRBV15	TRBJ2-1	CATSRDPTGVSYNEQFF
TRBV5-1	TRBJ2-5	CASSPPGVRETQYF
TRBV15	TRBJ1-4	CATSPRQGRVGKLFF
TRBV28	TRBJ2-5	CASSFEDTAIEETQYF
TRBV9	TRBJ2-2	CASSYPSGAPNTGELFF
TRBV11-2	TRBJ2-5	CASSLVATQTQETQYF
TRBV28	TRBJ2-7	CASKGTGVYEQYF
TRBV7-9	TRBJ2-7	CASSLGDRGEVFFYEQYF
TRBV12-3/TRBV12-4	TRBJ1-1	CASSPRTGLAAFF
TRBV7-2	TRBJ2-1	CASSYRTRTTSGRANSHNEQFF
TRBV24-1	TRBJ2-1	CATSDLGRGYNEQFF
TRBV29-1	TRBJ1-1	CSVGQIMNTEAFF
TRBV7-2	TRBJ2-1	CASSLTLDPSNEQFF
TRBV7-9	TRBJ1-1	CASSSRGQENTEAFF
TRBV6-5	TRBJ2-1	CASSYSRAENEQFF
TRBV5-1	TRBJ1-4	CASSLVGGLATNEKLFF
TRBV29-1	TRBJ1-1	CSTSRAEGEAFF
TRBV18	TRBJ2-5	CASSPGTGMSQYF
TRBV3-1	TRBJ2-4	CASRHVNGIQYF
TRBV30	TRBJ1-2	CAWRDMLTAYGYTF
TRBV12-3/TRBV12-4	TRBJ1-1	CASSARGRDTEAFF
TRBV20-1	TRBJ2-7	CSARVSSDFGEQYF
TRBV30	TRBJ1-2	CAWSQFKDGYTF
TRBV6-2/TRBV6-3	TRBJ2-7	CASRIMSGAYEQYF
TRBV7-8	TRBJ1-5	CASSRDRGSNQPQHF
TRBV7-2	TRBJ2-1	CASSPRGVPYNEQFF
TRBV7-2	TRBJ2-5	CASSLVARGWGQETQYF
TRBV7-8	TRBJ2-3	CASSPYIEREGGDTQYF
TRBV14	TRBJ2-1	CASSQVFGTSGSSYNEQFF
TRBV29-1	TRBJ2-5	CSVKTGRETQYF
TRBV2	TRBJ2-1	CASSVDRGPNEQFF
TRBV12-3/TRBV12-4	TRBJ1-1	CASSLRDGEAFF
TRBV29-1	TRBJ1-4	CSVGGTHSPKLFF
TRBV12-3/TRBV12-4	TRBJ2-2	CASSPIETGELFF